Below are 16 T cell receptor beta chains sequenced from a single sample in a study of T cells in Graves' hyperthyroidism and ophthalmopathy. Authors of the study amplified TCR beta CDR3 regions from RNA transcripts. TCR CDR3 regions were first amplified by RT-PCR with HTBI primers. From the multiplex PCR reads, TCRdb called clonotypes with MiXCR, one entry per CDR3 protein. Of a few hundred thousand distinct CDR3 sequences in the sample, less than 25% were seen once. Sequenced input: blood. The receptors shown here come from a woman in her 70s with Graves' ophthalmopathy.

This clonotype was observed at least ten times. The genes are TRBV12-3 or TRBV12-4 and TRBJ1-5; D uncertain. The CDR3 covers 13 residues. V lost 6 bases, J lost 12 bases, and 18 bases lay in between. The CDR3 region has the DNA TGTGCCAGCAGCTTAACCACAGCCAGGAACCAGCATTTT. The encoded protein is CASSLTTARNQHF.

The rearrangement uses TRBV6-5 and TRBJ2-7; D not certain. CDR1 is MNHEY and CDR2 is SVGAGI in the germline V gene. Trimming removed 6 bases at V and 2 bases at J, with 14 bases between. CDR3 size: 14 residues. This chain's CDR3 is CASRARKQAYEQYF. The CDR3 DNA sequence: TGTGCCAGCAGGGCACGGAAACAAGCCTACGAGCAGTACTTC.

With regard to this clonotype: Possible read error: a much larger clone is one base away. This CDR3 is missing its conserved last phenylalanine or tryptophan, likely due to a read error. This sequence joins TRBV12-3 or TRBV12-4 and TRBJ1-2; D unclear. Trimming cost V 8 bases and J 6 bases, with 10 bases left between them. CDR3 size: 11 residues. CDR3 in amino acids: CASRLGNGYTL. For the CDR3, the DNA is TGTGCCAGCCGCCTCGGGAATGGCTACACCCTC.

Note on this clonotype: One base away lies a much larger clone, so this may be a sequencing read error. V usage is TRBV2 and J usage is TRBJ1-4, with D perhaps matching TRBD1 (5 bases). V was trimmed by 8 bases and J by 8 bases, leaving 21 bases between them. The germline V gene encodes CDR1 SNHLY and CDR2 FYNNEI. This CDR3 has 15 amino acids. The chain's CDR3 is CASRRVAGSSEKLFF. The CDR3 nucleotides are TGTGCCAGCCGTCGGGTGGCAGGGAGTTCGGAAAAACTGTTTTTT.

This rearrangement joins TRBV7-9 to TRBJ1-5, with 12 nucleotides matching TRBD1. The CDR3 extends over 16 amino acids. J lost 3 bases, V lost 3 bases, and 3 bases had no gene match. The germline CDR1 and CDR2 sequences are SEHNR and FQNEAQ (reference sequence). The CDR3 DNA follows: TGTGCCAGCAGCTTGGGACAGGGGGCTCTCAATCAGCCCCAGCATTTT. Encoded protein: CASSLGQGALNQPQHF.

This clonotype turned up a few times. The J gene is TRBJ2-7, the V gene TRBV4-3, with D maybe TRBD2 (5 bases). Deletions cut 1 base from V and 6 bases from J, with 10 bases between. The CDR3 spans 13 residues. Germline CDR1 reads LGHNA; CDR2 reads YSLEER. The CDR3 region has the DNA TGCGCCAGCAGCCAAGGGGGAGTACGCGAGCAGTACTTC. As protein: CASSQGGVREQYF.

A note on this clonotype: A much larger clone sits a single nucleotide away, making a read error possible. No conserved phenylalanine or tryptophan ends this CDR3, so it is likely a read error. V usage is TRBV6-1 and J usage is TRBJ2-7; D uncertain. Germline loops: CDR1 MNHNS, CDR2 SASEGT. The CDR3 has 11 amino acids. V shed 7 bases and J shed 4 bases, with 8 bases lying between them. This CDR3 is CASTLRYEQYL. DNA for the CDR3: TGTGCCAGCACCCTTCGGTACGAGCAGTACCTC.

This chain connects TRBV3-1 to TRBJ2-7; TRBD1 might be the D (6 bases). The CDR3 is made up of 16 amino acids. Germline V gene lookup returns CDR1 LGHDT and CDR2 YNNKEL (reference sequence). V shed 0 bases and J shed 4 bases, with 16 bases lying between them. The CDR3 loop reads CASSQDAGVRFYEQYF. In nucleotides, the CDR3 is TGTGCCAGCAGCCAAGATGCAGGGGTGAGGTTTTACGAGCAGTACTTC.

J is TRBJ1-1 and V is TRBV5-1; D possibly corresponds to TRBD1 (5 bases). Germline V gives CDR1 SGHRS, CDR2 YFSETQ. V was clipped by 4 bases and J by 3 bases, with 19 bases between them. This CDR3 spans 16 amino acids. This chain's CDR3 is CASSNRDLRQDTEAFF. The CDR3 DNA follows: TGCGCCAGCAGCAACCGGGACCTCCGCCAGGACACTGAAGCTTTCTTT.

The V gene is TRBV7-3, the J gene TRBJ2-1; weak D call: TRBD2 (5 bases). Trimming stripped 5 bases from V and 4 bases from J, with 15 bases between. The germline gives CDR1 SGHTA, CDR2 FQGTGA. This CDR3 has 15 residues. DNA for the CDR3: TGTGCCAGCAGCCCGGGGTCGGGTCTATACAATGAGCAGTTCTTC. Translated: CASSPGSGLYNEQFF.

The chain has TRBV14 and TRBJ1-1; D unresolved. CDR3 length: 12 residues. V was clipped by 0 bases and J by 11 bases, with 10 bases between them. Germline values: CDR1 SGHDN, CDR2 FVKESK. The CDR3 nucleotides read TGTGCCAGCAGCCAAGACAGAATTCGTGCTTTCTTT. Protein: CASSQDRIRAFF.

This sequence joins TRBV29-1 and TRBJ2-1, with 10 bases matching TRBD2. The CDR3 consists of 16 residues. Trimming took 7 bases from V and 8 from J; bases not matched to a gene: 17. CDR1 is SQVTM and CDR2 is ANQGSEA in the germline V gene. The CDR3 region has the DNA TGCAGCGGGGTGTCGGGGTTTGGAGCGGGAGGGGATGAGCAGTTCTTC. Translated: CSGVSGFGAGGDEQFF.

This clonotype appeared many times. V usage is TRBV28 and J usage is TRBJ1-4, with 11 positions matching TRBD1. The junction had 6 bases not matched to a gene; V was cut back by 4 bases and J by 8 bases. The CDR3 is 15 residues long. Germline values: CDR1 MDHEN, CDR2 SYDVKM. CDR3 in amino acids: CASSSQDRGREKLFF. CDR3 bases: TGTGCCAGCAGTTCCCAGGACAGGGGGCGAGAAAAACTGTTTTTT.

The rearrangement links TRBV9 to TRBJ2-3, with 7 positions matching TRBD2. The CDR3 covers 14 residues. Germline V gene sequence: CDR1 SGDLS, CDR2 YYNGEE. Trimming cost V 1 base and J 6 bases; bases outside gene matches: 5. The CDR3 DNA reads TGTGCCAGCAGCGTAACAGCGGGAAGGGATACGCAGTATTTT. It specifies CASSVTAGRDTQYF.

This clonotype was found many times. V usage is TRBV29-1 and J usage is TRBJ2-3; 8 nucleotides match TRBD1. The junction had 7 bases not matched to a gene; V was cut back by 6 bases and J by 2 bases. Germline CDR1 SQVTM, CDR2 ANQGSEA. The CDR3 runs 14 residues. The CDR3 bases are TGCAGCGTGCGACAGGGGTCCCCCACAGATACGCAGTATTTT. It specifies CSVRQGSPTDTQYF.

This CDR3 is CASSGGHRSNTEAFF. CDR3 DNA: TGTGCCAGCAGTGGGGGACACCGATCGAACACTGAAGCTTTCTTT. This rearrangement joins TRBV6-1 to TRBJ1-1; D possibly corresponds to TRBD1 (6 bases). This CDR3 has 15 amino acids. Trimming stripped 4 bases from V and 1 base from J, with 13 bases between. Per the germline V gene, CDR1 is MNHNS and CDR2 is SASEGT.